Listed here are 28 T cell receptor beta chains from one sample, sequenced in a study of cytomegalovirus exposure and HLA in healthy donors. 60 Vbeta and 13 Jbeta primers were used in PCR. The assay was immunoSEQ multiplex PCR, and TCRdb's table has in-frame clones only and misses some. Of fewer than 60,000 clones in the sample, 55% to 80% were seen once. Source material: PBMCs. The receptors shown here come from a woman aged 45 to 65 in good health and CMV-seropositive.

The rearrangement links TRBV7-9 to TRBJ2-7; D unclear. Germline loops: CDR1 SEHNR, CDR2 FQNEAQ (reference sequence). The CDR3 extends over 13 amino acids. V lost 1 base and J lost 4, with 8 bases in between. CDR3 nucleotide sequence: TGTGCCAGCAGCTTAGATTTCCAGTACGAGCAGTACTTC. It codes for CASSLDFQYEQYF. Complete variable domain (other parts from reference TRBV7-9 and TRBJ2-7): DTGVSQNPRHKITKRGQNVTFRCDPISEHNRLYWYRQTLGQGPEFLTYFQNEAQLEKSRLLSDRFSAERPKGSFSTLEIQRTEQGDSAMYLCASSLDFQYEQYFGPGTRLTVT.

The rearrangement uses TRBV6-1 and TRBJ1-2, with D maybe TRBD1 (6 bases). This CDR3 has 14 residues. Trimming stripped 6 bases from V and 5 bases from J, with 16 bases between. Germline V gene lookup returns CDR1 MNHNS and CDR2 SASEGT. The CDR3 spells CASRGGDKKYGYTF. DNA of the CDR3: TGTGCCAGCAGGGGGGGGGACAAGAAATATGGCTACACCTTC.

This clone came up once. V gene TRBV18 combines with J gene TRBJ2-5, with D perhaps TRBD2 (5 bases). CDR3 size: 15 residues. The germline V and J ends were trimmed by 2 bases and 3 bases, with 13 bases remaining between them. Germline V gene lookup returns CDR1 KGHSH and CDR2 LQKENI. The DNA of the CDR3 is TGTGCCAGCTCACCAGGGGTGGGAGCAAAAGAGACCCAGTACTTC. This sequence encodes CASSPGVGAKETQYF. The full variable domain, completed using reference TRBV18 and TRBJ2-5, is NAGVMQNPRHLVRRRGQEARLRCSPMKGHSHVYWYRQLPEEGLKFMVYLQKENIIDESGMPKERFSAEFPKEGPSILRIQQVVRGDSAAYFCASSPGVGAKETQYFGPGTRLLVL.

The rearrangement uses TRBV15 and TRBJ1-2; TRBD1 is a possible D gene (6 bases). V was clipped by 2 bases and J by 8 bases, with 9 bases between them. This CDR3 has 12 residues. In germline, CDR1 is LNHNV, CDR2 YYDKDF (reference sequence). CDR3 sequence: CATSRNRDGYTF. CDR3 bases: TGTGCCACCAGCAGAAACAGGGACGGCTACACCTTC.

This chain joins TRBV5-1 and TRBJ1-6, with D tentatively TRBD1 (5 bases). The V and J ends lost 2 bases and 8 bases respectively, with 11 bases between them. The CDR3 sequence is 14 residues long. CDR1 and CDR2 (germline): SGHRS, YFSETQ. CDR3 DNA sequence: TGCGCCAGCAGCTTTGGGGCGAGAGATTCACCCCTCCACTTT. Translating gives CASSFGARDSPLHF. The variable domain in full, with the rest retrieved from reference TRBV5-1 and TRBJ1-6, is KAGVTQTPRYLIKTRGQQVTLSCSPISGHRSVSWYQQTPGQGLQFLFEYFSETQRNKGNFPGRFSGRQFSNSRSEMNVSTLELGDSALYLCASSFGARDSPLHFGNGTRLTVT.

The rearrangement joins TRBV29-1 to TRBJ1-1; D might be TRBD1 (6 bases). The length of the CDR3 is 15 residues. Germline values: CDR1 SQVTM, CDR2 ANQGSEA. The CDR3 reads CSGGDYRVGGTEAFF. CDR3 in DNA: TGCAGTGGGGGGGACTACAGGGTCGGAGGCACTGAAGCTTTCTTT.

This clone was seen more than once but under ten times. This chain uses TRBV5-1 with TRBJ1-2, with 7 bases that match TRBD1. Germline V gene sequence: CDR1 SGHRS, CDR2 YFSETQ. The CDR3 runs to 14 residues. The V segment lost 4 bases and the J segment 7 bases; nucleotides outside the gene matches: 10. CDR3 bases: TGCGCCAGCAGCCCCACGACAGGGTTGGGTGGCTACACCTTC. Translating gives CASSPTTGLGGYTF.

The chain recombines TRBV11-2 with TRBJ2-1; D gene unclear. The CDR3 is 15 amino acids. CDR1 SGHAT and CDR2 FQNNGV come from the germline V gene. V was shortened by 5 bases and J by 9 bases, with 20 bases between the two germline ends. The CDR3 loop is CASSPRRRQFGEQFF. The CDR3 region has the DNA TGTGCCAGCAGCCCACGCCGGCGGCAGTTTGGTGAGCAGTTCTTC.

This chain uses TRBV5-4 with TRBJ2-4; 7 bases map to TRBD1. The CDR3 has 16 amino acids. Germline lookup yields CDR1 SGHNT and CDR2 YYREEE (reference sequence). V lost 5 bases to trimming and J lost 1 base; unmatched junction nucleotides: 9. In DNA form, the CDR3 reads TGTGCCAGCAGTCCTCCCGGGACAGAGGCCAAAAACATTCAGTACTTC. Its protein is CASSPPGTEAKNIQYF.

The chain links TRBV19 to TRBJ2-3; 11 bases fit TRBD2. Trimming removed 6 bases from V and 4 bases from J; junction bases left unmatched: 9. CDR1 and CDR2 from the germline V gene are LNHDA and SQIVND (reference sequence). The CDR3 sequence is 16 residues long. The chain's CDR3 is CASSPLAGGSADTQYF. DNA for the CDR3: TGTGCCAGTAGCCCCCTAGCGGGGGGTTCCGCAGATACGCAGTATTTT. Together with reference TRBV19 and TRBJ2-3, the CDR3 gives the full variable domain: DGGITQSPKYLFRKEGQNVTLSCEQNLNHDAMYWYRQDPGQGLRLIYYSQIVNDFQKGDIAEGYSVSREKKESFPLTVTSAQKNPTAFYLCASSPLAGGSADTQYFGPGTRLTVL.

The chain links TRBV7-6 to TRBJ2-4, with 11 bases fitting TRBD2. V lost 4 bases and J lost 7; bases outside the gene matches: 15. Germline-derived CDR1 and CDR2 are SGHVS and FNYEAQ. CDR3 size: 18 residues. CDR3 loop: CASSSGGLAGGHGNIQYF. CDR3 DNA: TGTGCCAGCAGCTCGGGGGGCCTAGCGGGGGGCCATGGGAACATTCAGTACTTC.

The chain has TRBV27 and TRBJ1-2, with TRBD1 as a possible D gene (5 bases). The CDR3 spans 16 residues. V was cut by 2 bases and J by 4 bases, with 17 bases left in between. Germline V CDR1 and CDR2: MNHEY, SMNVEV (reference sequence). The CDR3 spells CASSLGGDGEIYGYTF. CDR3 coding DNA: TGTGCCAGCAGTTTAGGGGGGGACGGGGAGATCTATGGCTACACCTTC.

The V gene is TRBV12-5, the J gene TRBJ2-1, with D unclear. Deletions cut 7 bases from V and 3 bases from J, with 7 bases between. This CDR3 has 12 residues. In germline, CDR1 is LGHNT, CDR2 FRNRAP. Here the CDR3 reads CASARLYNEQFF. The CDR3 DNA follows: TGTGCTAGTGCGAGACTCTACAATGAGCAGTTCTTC.

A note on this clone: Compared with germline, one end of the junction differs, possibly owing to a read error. The DNA for the CDR3 is TGTGCCATCACTGAGGGGCTCTCTGGAAACACCATATATTTT. This sequence encodes CAITEGLSGNTIYF. J is TRBJ1-3 and V is TRBV10-3; tentatively, D is TRBD1 (5 bases). CDR1 is ENHRY and CDR2 is SYGVKD in the germline V gene. This CDR3 comprises 14 residues.

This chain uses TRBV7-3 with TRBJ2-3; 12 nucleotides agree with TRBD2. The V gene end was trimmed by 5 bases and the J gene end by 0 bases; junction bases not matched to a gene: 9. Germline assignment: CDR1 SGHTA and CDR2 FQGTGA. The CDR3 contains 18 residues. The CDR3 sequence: CASSMLAGGPMSTDTQYF. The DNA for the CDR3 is TGTGCCAGCAGCATGCTAGCGGGGGGGCCTATGAGCACAGATACGCAGTATTTT.

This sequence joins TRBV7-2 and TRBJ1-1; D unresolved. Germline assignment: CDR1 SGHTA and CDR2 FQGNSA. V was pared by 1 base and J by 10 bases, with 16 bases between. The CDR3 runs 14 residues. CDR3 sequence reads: CASSLGTSQGGAFF. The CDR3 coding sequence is TGTGCCAGCAGCTTAGGGACGTCCCAAGGAGGAGCTTTCTTT.

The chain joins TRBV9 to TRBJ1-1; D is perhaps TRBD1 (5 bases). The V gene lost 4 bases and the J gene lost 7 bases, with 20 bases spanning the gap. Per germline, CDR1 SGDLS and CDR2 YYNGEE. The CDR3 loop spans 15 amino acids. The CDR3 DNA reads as TGTGCCAGCAGCTCGGGTCGGCAGGGTGGGAATGAAGCTTTCTTT. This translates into CASSSGRQGGNEAFF.

The CDR3 sequence is CASSLSGTGSNYGYTF. The DNA of the CDR3 is TGTGCCAGCAGCCTATCCGGGACAGGGTCTAACTATGGCTACACCTTC. The chain employs TRBV14 and TRBJ1-2, with TRBD1 identical over 9 bases. Germline CDR1 is SGHDN and CDR2 is FVKESK. The CDR3 length is 16 residues. The junction had 6 bases not matched to a gene; V was cut back by 4 bases and J by 0 bases.

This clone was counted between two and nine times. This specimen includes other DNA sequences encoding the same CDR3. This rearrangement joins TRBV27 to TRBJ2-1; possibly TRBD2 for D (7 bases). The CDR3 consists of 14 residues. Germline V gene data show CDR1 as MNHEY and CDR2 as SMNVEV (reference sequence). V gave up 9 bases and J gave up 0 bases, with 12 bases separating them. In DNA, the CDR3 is TGTGCCAGTTCGGGGGGCTCCTCCTACAATGAGCAGTTCTTC. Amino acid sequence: CASSGGSSYNEQFF.

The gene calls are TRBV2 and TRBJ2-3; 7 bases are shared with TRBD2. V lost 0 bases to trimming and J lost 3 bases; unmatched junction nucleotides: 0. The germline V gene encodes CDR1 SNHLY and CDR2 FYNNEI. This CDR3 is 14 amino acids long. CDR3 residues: CASSEAGGTDTQYF. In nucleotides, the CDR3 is TGTGCCAGCAGTGAAGCGGGGGGGACAGATACGCAGTATTTT.

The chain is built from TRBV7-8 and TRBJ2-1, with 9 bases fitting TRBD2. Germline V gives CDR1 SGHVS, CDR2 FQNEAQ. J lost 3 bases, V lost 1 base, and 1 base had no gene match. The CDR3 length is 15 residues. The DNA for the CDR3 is TGTGCCAGCAGCTTAGGGCGGGGGGGCTACAATGAGCAGTTCTTC. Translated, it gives CASSLGRGGYNEQFF.

Here the CDR3 DNA reads TGTGCCAGCAGCACGCACAGGGATTTGAGGATCATATATTTT. Translated, it gives CASSTHRDLRIIYF. The chain uses TRBV7-9 and TRBJ1-3; maybe TRBD1 (6 bases). Germline loops: CDR1 SEHNR, CDR2 FQNEAQ (reference sequence). The CDR3 loop spans 14 amino acids. V was trimmed by 5 bases and J by 12 bases, leaving 20 bases between them.

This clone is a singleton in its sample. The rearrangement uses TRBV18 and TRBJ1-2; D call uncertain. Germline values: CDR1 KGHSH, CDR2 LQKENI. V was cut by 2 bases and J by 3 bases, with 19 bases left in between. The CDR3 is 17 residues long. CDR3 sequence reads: CASSPVFEVRGDYGYTF. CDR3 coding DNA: TGTGCCAGCTCACCAGTTTTTGAGGTGCGCGGAGACTATGGCTACACCTTC.

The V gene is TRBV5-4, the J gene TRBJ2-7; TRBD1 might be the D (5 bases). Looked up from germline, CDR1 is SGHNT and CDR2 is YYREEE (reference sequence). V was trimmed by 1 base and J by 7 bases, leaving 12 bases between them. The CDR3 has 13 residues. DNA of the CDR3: TGTGCCAGCAGCTTGAGGGGCAGTGATGAGCAGTACTTC. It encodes CASSLRGSDEQYF.

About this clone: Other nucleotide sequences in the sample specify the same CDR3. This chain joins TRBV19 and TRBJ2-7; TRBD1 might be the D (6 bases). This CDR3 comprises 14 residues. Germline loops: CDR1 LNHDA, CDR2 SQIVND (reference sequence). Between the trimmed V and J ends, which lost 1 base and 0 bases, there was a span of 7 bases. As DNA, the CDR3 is TGTGCCAGTAGTATAGCAGGGGTCTCCTACGAGCAGTACTTC. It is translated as CASSIAGVSYEQYF.

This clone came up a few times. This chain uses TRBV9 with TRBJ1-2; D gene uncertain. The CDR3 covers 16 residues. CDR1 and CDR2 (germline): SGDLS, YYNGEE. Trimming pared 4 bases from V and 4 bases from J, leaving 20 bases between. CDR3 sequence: CASSPPGRGDTYGYTF. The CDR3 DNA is TGTGCCAGCAGCCCGCCAGGCCGGGGAGACACCTATGGCTACACCTTC.

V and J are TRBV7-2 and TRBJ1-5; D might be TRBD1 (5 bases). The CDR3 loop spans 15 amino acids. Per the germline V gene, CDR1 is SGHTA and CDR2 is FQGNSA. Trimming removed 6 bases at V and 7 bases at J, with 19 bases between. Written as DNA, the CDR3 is TGTGCCAGCAGGGCCGGCGGGGCCGGGAAGCAGCCCCAGCATTTT. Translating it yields CASRAGGAGKQPQHF.

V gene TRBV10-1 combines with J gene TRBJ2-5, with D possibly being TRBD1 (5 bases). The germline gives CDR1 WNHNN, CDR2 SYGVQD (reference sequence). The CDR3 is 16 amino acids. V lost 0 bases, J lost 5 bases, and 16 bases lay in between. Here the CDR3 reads CASSESLKTGGETQYF. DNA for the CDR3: TGCGCCAGCAGTGAGTCTCTGAAAACAGGTGGGGAGACCCAGTACTTC.